The sample holds many counts of the clone carrying this T cell receptor beta chain. This record belongs to a study of T cell repertoires in cytomegalovirus infection. For the study at large: It was the public TCR beta signatures that indicated both CMV infection and matching HLA type.

CDR3 length: 13 residues. Deletions cut 5 bases from V and 6 bases from J, with 14 bases between. TCRdb redid the calling of the reads with MiXCR, one entry per CDR3 protein. The data show 350,000 to 450,000 distinct CDR3 sequences, about a sixth seen once. The receptor comes from a human donor in good health (CMV status not recorded). Some clones in this sample may be carry-over from other donors' samples. The material sequenced was PBMCs. The rearrangement joins TRBV12-3 or TRBV12-4 to TRBJ2-7, with TRBD2 as a possible D gene (5 bases). The CDR3 sequence: CASSPLTSLEQYF. The CDR3 nucleotides are TGTGCCAGCAGTCCCCTAACTAGTCTCGAGCAGTACTTC.